These T cell receptor beta chains were read from a single sample in a study of blood T cell repertoires in COVID-19. Sequencing was performed with immunoSEQ multiplex PCR; in TCRdb, only in-frame clones are kept and a portion is missing. The sample holds about 190,000 clones, around 88% seen once. The source material was PBMCs or T cells enriched from blood (not recorded which). The source is a young woman who had recovered from COVID-19. CDR3s leave out the opening cysteine and the closing phenylalanine or tryptophan. The D gene is left open where the match is weak. Rows give clone size only sometimes, using once, few, many, or a class for an expanded clone.

TRBV14 - TRBD2 ASSQGAGGKSVLAKNIQY
TRBV19 - TRBD2 ASSKGLAYETQY
TRBV29-1 - TRBD1 SVEANRGRTEAF
TRBV24-1 - TRBD1 ATSDPDRGQSTDTQY
TRBV28 - - ASAGGASTEAF
TRBV28 - TRBD1 ASGTGAGLGLAF
TRBV4-2 once TRBD2 ASSRGLAGVDTQY
TRBV27 - - ASSLLASEFGELF
TRBV24-1 - - ATRGGQGNKEAF
TRBV18 once - ASSRTSDTIY
TRBV3-1/TRBV3-2 once - ASSQMMQRATGNTIY
TRBV6-5 - TRBD1 ASTADRGNEKLF
TRBV3-1/TRBV3-2 - TRBD2 ASSGGLAGGGSYNEQF
TRBV27 - - ASSDTRTWDSPLH
TRBV28 - - ASSFFGGGADTQY
TRBV9 - - ASSVELDYNEQF
TRBV19 - - ASSILASTRDEQF
TRBV6-1 - - ASGASDTQY
TRBV19 - - ASSIGFQGTPF
TRBV4-1 once - ASSQGARDEKLF
TRBV5-4 - TRBD1 ASSFGPGGFNEQY
TRBV19 - TRBD1 ASSIIGTGQETQY